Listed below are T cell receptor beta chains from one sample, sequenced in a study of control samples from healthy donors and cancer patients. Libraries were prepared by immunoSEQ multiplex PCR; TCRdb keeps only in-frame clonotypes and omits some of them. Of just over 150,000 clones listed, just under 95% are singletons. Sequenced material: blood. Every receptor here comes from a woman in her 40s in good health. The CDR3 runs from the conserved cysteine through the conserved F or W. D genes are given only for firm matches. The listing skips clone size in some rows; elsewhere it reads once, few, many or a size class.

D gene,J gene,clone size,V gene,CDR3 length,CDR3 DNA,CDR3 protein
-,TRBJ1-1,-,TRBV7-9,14,TGTGCCAGCAGCCAGACCTCAGGGATCACTGAAGCTTTCTTT,CASSQTSGITEAFF
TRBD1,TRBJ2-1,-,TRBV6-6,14,TGTGCCAGCAGACCCAGACAGGGGGCCAATGAGCAGTTCTTC,CASRPRQGANEQFF
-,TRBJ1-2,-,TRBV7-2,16,TGTGCCAGCAGCTTAGGTAGGGGAGACAGACTCTATGGCTACACCTTC,CASSLGRGDRLYGYTF
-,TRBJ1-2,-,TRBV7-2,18,TGTGCCAGCAGCTTAGGGTCTGTCTTGGCGGGGGCACGGTATGGCTACACCTTC,CASSLGSVLAGARYGYTF
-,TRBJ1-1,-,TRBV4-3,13,TGCGCCAGCAGCCAAGAGGCGAACACTGAAGCTTTCTTT,CASSQEANTEAFF
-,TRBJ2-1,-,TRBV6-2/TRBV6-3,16,TGTGCCAGCAGTTACCCGACTGCTTCTCTTGGCGATGAGCAGTTCTTC,CASSYPTASLGDEQFF
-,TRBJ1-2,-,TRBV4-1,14,TGCGCCAGCAGCCTAAACAGGAATGTCTATGGCTACACCTTC,CASSLNRNVYGYTF
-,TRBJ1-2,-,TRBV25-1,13,TGTGCCAGCAGTAATGACAGGAACTATGGCTACACCTTC,CASSNDRNYGYTF
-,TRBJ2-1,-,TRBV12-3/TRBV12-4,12,TGTGCCAGCAACAACGGAGGAATTGAGCAGTTCTTC,CASNNGGIEQFF
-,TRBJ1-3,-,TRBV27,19,TGTGCCAGCAGTTTAAGGTGGACGTCGACAGTTAGCTCTGGAAACACCATATATTTT,CASSLRWTSTVSSGNTIYF
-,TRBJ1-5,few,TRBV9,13,TGTGCCAGCAGCGTAGGTAGCAATCAGCCCCAGCATTTT,CASSVGSNQPQHF
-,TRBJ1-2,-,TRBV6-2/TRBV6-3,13,TGTGCCAGCAGTTACGACGGCAACTATGGCTACACCTTC,CASSYDGNYGYTF
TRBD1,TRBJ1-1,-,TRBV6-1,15,TGTGCCAGCAGTGAGCAGGGGGGCTTGAACACTGAAGCTTTCTTT,CASSEQGGLNTEAFF
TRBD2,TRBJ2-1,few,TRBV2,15,TGTGCCAGCAGGGACCTAGCGGGGGTCTACAATGAGCAGTTCTTC,CASRDLAGVYNEQFF
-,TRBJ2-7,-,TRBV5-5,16,TGTGCCAGCAGCTTGTCTTTCGAGGGGTTCAGGTACGAGCAGTACTTC,CASSLSFEGFRYEQYF
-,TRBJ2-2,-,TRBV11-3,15,TGTGCCAGCAGCAGAGGGGCCACCAACACCGGGGAGCTGTTTTTT,CASSRGATNTGELFF
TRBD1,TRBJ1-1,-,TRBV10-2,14,TGCGCCAGCAGAGGGACAGGGGGAAGCACTGAAGCTTTCTTT,CASRGTGGSTEAFF